This T cell receptor (beta chain) is from a study of T cells in Graves' hyperthyroidism and ophthalmopathy. Amplification targeted TCR beta CDR3 regions from RNA transcripts. A first-round RT-PCR of the TCR CDR3 used the HTBI primer set. TCRdb reanalysed the multiplex PCR reads using MiXCR and keeps one entry per CDR3 protein. The sample lists 450,000 to 600,000 distinct CDR3 sequences, 20% occurring once. The V gene lost 4 bases and the J gene lost 5 bases, with 12 bases spanning the gap. The CDR3 has 13 residues. Remarks on this clonotype: One base away lies a much larger clone, so this may be a sequencing read error.

The sample was blood. This receptor was identified in a man between 35 and 55 years old with Graves' ophthalmopathy. The chain joins TRBV12-3 or TRBV12-4 to TRBJ2-7, with a tentative D call TRBD1 (6 bases). CDR3 sequence reads: CASSSRGTHEQYF. The DNA for the CDR3 is TGTGCCAGCAGTTCGAGGGGGACGCACGAGCAGTACTTC.